The TCR beta chain under discussion was sequenced for a study of T cell responses to AZD1222 COVID-19 vaccine. Whole-study findings and limits: The donor cohort was predominantly white British with a female majority, and clonal diversity may have been underestimated. Only a handful of individuals given AZD1222 were seropositive at baseline.

TCRdb's copy holds only in-frame clones and misses some; the assay was immunoSEQ multiplex PCR. Here the sample spans 200,000 or so clones, around 90% being singletons. As regards this clone: Its antigen is unknown.

The germline V gene encodes CDR1 MDHEN and CDR2 SYDVKM. Trimming cost V 4 bases and J 5 bases, with 9 bases left between them. The CDR3 spans 13 residues. The V call is TRBV28, the J call TRBJ1-5, with a weak D call TRBD1 (5 bases). The sequenced sample was peripheral blood, obtained on day 0 of AZD1222 vaccination. The source is an adult in good health. Written as DNA, the CDR3 is TGTGCCAGCAGTTCCAAGGGGTATCAGCCCCAGCATTTT. Encoded protein: CASSSKGYQPQHF.